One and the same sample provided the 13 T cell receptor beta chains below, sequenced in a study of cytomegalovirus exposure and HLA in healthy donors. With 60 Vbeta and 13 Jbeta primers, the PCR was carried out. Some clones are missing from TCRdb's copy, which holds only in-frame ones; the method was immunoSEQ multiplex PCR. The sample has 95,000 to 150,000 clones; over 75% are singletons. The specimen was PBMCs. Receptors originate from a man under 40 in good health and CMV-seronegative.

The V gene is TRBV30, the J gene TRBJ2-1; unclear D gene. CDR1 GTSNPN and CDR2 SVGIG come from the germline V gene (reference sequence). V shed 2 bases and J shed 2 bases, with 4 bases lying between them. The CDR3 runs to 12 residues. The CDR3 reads CAWSLPYNEQFF. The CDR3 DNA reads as TGTGCCTGGAGTCTACCCTACAATGAGCAGTTCTTC.

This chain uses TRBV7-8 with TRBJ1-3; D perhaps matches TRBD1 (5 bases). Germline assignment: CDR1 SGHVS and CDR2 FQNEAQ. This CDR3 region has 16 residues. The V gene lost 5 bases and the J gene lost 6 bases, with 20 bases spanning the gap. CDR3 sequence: CASSPPRAKGSNTIYF. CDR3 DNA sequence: TGTGCCAGCAGCCCTCCCAGGGCGAAAGGATCAAACACCATATATTTT.

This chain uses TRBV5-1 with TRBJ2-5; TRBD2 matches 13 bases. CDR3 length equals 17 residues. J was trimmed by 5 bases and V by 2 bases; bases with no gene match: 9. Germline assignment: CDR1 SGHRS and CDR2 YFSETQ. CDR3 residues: CASSFTGTSGAVETQYF. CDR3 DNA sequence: TGCGCCAGCAGCTTCACCGGGACTAGCGGGGCCGTGGAGACCCAGTACTTC. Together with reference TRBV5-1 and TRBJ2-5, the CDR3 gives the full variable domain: KAGVTQTPRYLIKTRGQQVTLSCSPISGHRSVSWYQQTPGQGLQFLFEYFSETQRNKGNFPGRFSGRQFSNSRSEMNVSTLELGDSALYLCASSFTGTSGAVETQYFGPGTRLLVL.

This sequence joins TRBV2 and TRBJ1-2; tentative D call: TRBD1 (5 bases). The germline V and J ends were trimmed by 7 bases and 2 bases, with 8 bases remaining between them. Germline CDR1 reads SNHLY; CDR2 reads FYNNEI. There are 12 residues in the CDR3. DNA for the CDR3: TGTGCCAGCATGTGGACAAACTATGGCTACACCTTC. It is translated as CASMWTNYGYTF.

The CDR3 sequence: CASSLVGSSGANVLTF. The CDR3 nucleotides read TGTGCCAGCAGTTTGGTGGGGAGCTCTGGGGCCAACGTCCTGACTTTC. J is TRBJ2-6 and V is TRBV6-5, with TRBD2 as a possible D gene (5 bases). Germline CDR1 and CDR2: MNHEY and SVGAGI. The CDR3 is made up of 16 amino acids. V was cut by 4 bases and J by 0 bases, with 10 bases left in between.

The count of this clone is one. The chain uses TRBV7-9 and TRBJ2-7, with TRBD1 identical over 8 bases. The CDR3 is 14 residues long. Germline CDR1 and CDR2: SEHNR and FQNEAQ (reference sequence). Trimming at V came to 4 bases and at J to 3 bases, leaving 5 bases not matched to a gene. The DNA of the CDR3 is TGTGCCAGCAGCTCCGGACAGGGCGACTACGAGCAGTACTTC. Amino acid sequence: CASSSGQGDYEQYF.

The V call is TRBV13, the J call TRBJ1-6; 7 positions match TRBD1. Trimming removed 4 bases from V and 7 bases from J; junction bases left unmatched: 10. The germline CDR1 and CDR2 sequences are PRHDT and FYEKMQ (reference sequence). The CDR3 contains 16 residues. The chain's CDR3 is CASSSLDLGQNSPLHF. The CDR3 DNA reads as TGTGCCAGCAGCTCACTAGATTTGGGACAGAATTCACCCCTCCACTTT.

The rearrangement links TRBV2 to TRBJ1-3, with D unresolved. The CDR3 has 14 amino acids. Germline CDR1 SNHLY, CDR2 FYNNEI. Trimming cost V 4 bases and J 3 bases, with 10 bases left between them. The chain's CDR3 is CASSGRESGNTIYF. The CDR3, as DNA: TGTGCCAGCAGTGGGAGGGAAAGTGGAAACACCATATATTTT.

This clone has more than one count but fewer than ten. The CDR3 DNA is TGTGCCAGTTCTAGGGGGGGGGCAGACGAGCAGTACTTC. This encodes CASSRGGADEQYF. The chain combines TRBV27 with TRBJ2-7; possible D gene TRBD2, 7 bases. The germline CDR1 and CDR2 sequences are MNHEY and SMNVEV (reference sequence). The germline V and J ends were trimmed by 9 bases and 5 bases, with 17 bases remaining between them. The CDR3 is 13 residues long.

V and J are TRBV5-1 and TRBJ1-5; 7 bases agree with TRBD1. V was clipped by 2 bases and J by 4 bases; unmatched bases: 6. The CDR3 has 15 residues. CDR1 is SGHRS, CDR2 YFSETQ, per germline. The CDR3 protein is CASSFAAGGNQPQHF. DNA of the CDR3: TGCGCCAGCAGCTTCGCGGCAGGGGGTAATCAGCCCCAGCATTTT.

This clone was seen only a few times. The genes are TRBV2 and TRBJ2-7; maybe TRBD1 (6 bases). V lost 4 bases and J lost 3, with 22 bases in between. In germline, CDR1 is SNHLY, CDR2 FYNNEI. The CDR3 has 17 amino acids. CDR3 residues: CASSGARDLTGSYEQYF. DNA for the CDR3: TGTGCCAGCAGTGGAGCCAGGGACCTAACAGGGAGCTACGAGCAGTACTTC.

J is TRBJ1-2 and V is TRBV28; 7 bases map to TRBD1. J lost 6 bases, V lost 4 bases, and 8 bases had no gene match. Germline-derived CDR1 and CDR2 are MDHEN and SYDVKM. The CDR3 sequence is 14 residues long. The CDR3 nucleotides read TGTGCCAGCAGTTCAACAGGGGTGGGTCATGGCTACACCTTC. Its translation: CASSSTGVGHGYTF.

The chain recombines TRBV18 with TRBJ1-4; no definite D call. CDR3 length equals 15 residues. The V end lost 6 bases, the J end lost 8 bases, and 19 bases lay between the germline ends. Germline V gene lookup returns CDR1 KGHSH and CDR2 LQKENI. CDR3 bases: TGTGCCAGCTCCCCCCGGGCCTCGGAGGACGAAAAACTGTTTTTT. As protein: CASSPRASEDEKLFF.